The sequence of this T cell receptor (beta chain) was determined in a study of response to subunit inactivated influenza vaccine. Study outcomes and limitations: It was the authors' suggestion that each seasonal influenza vaccination recruits few new T cells.

The J segment lost 6 bases and the V segment lost 0 bases, leaving 8 bases of the junction unmatched. In germline, CDR1 is DFQATT, CDR2 SNEGSKA (reference sequence). The CDR3 totals 14 residues. In the case of this clonotype: Its antigen is still unknown.

From the RT-PCR reads, TCRdb called clonotypes with MiXCR, one entry per CDR3 protein. The table records 700,000 to 800,000 distinct CDR3 sequences, about 18% of them present only once. This clonotype was sampled from a man in his fifties who received an inactivated influenza vaccine. The rearrangement uses TRBV20-1 and TRBJ2-7, with 7 bases fitting TRBD1. Sequenced here: PBMCs from blood, sampled roughly 5 days after vaccination. CDR3 in DNA: TGCAGTGCTAGAGATTTAAAGACAGGGCGCGAGCAGTACTTC. Encoded protein: CSARDLKTGREQYF.